The 8 T cell receptor beta chains given below trace back to one sample, sequenced in a study of T cell responses to AZD1222 COVID-19 vaccine. TCRdb's copy holds only in-frame clones and misses some; the assay was immunoSEQ multiplex PCR. The data contain 150,000 to 200,000 clones, about 93% of them singletons. The specimen comprised peripheral blood, sampled 28 days after the second dose of the MenACWY control vaccine. The receptors stem from an adult who received the MenACWY meningococcal vaccine as a control.

The chain uses TRBV5-1 and TRBJ1-2, with 9 bases aligning to TRBD1. Germline assignment: CDR1 SGHRS and CDR2 YFSETQ. The CDR3 covers 13 residues. Trimming cost V 5 bases and J 7 bases; bases outside gene matches: 6. CDR3 loop: CASSFTGGVGYTF. The CDR3 nucleotides are TGCGCCAGCAGTTTCACAGGGGGCGTTGGCTACACCTTC.

V is TRBV3-1 (or the pseudogene TRBV3-2) and J is TRBJ2-2; no firm D call. V was trimmed by 4 bases and J by 1 base, leaving 7 bases between them. The CDR3 loop spans 14 amino acids. Per the germline V gene, CDR1 is LGHDT and CDR2 is YNNKEL (reference sequence). The CDR3: CASSRNQNTGELFF. The CDR3 coding sequence is TGTGCCAGCAGCCGAAACCAGAACACCGGGGAGCTGTTTTTT.

V and J are TRBV11-2 and TRBJ1-3; no reliable D call. In germline, CDR1 is SGHAT, CDR2 FQNNGV. The CDR3 runs 15 residues. V lost 5 bases and J lost 2, with 13 bases in between. CDR3 DNA: TGTGCCAGCAGCACCACTGCAGGTCCTGGAAACACCATATATTTT. This codes for CASSTTAGPGNTIYF.

The V gene is TRBV3-1 (or the pseudogene TRBV3-2), the J gene TRBJ2-7; 12 bases match TRBD2. After removal of 3 bases from V and 4 bases from J, the junction contained 4 bases not matched to a gene. The CDR3 has 15 amino acids. Germline V CDR1 and CDR2: LGHDT, YNNKEL (reference sequence). The CDR3 spells CASSHLAGGLYEQYF. The CDR3 DNA follows: TGTGCCAGCAGCCACCTAGCGGGGGGGTTGTACGAGCAGTACTTC.

This chain links TRBV24-1 with TRBJ2-1, with 14 bases matching TRBD2. With V trimmed by 3 bases and J by 3 bases, 3 bases remained unmatched. CDR3 length: 17 residues. The germline V gene has CDR1 KGHDR and CDR2 SFDVKD. The CDR3 reads CATSDPGLAGGYNEQFF. The DNA for the CDR3 is TGTGCCACCAGTGATCCCGGACTAGCGGGGGGCTACAATGAGCAGTTCTTC.

The CDR3 DNA follows: TGTGCCATCAGCGGGGGGGTCGGAAACACCATATATTTT. It is translated as CAISGGVGNTIYF. V gene TRBV10-3 combines with J gene TRBJ1-3; D is perhaps TRBD1 (5 bases). V was pared by 6 bases and J by 4 bases, with 10 bases between. The CDR3 contains 13 residues. The V gene's germline CDR1 is ENHRY and CDR2 SYGVKD.

The chain employs TRBV28 and TRBJ1-5; D may be TRBD1 (6 bases). CDR1 is MDHEN and CDR2 is SYDVKM in the germline V gene. There are 15 residues in the CDR3. Trimming pared 2 bases from V and 1 base from J, leaving 9 bases between. CDR3 coding DNA: TGTGCCAGCAGTTTAAGGGGGGGAAGCAATCAGCCCCAGCATTTT. This encodes CASSLRGGSNQPQHF. Full variable domain (remainder filled in from reference TRBV28 and TRBJ1-5): DVKVTQSSRYLVKRTGEKVFLECVQDMDHENMFWYRQDPGLGLRLIYFSYDVKMKEKGDIPEGYSVSREKKERFSLILESASTNQTSMYLCASSLRGGSNQPQHFGDGTRLSIL.

This chain connects TRBV4-2 to TRBJ1-3, with TRBD1 matching 7 bases. Germline CDR1 and CDR2: LGHNA and YNFKEQ. V gave up 4 bases and J gave up 4 bases; unmatched junction bases: 7. The CDR3 is made up of 15 amino acids. This CDR3 reads CASSPRQGGGNTIYF. DNA of the CDR3: TGTGCCAGCAGCCCGCGACAGGGTGGAGGAAACACCATATATTTT.